Below, one T cell receptor beta chain is given with its context. V shed 1 base and J shed 7 bases, with 10 bases lying between them. The CDR3 has 13 amino acids. Germline lookup yields CDR1 SEHNR and CDR2 FQNEAQ (reference sequence). These data belong to a study of blood T cell repertoires in COVID-19. Patients in Seattle were enrolled during active infection, then followed longitudinally. Data came from immunoSEQ multiplex PCR; TCRdb stores just in-frame clones and leaves some out. The table includes a few hundred thousand clones, roughly 86% detected once. The V and J genes are TRBV7-9 and TRBJ1-2; D is uncertain. The sample taken for sequencing was peripheral blood. The clonotype was recovered from a woman in her twenties or thirties with COVID-19, enrolled during active disease. The CDR3 loop reads CASSLVQAGGYTF. CDR3 bases: TGTGCCAGCAGCTTAGTCCAGGCGGGTGGCTACACCTTC.